These 26 T cell receptor beta chains were all obtained from the same sample, sequenced in a study of early T cells in non-severe SARS-CoV-2 infection. Each CDR3 protein is one row after TCRdb ran MiXCR on the 5' RACE reads. The sample holds fewer than 80,000 distinct CDR3 sequences, approximately 9.5% seen once. Sequenced sample: whole blood. Source of these receptors: an adult who was a healthcare worker with PCR-confirmed SARS-CoV-2 infection or an uninfected control (not recorded which).

This clonotype was seen many times. The chain couples TRBV7-2 to TRBJ2-1; tentatively, D is TRBD1 (6 bases). The V gene's germline CDR1 is SGHTA and CDR2 FQGNSA. V was trimmed by 3 bases and J by 8 bases, leaving 17 bases between them. This CDR3 contains 15 residues. In nucleotides, the CDR3 is TGTGCCAGCAGCTTGGGGTTAACAGGGAAGGATGAGCAGTTCTTC. Its protein product is CASSLGLTGKDEQFF.

This clonotype was detected only a few times. The rearrangement uses TRBV10-1 and TRBJ2-7; possibly TRBD2 for D (5 bases). The CDR3 is 15 amino acids. Trimming removed 2 bases from V and 7 bases from J, with 18 bases in between. Germline lookup yields CDR1 WNHNN and CDR2 SYGVQD (reference sequence). The CDR3 reads CASSEVGRKREEQYF. CDR3 coding DNA: TGCGCCAGCAGTGAGGTGGGCCGTAAACGGGAAGAGCAGTACTTC.

This clonotype was seen repeatedly, ten times or more. The chain combines TRBV9 with TRBJ2-5; D might be TRBD1 or TRBD2, each matching 6 bases. V was trimmed by 0 bases and J by 4 bases, leaving 10 bases between them. Germline V gene sequence: CDR1 SGDLS, CDR2 YYNGEE. CDR3 length equals 14 residues. CDR3 DNA sequence: TGTGCCAGCAGCGTAGGAGGGGGAGGAGAGACCCAGTACTTC. It is translated as CASSVGGGGETQYF.

This clonotype was seen ten or more times. The V call is TRBV11-2, the J call TRBJ2-7; 15 bases line up with TRBD2. The CDR3 is made up of 17 amino acids. CDR1 and CDR2 (germline): SGHAT, FQNNGV. J gave up 5 bases and V 1 base, and 6 bases lay outside the gene matches. The CDR3 DNA reads as TGTGCCAGCAGCTTAGTTGGACTAGCGGGAGGGCCCCACGAGCAGTACTTC. This encodes CASSLVGLAGGPHEQYF.

This clonotype was recorded a few times. This chain links TRBV27 with TRBJ1-4; tentative D call: TRBD1 (6 bases). The length of the CDR3 is 15 residues. V dropped 4 bases and J dropped 5 bases, with 14 bases sitting between them. Germline CDR1 reads MNHEY; CDR2 reads SMNVEV (reference sequence). The CDR3 loop is CASSSYRAVNEKLFF. The CDR3 DNA reads as TGTGCCAGCAGTTCGTACAGGGCCGTAAATGAAAAACTGTTTTTT.

The sample holds many counts of this clonotype. This CDR3 reads CSAREWGRLNTEAFF. The CDR3 bases are TGCAGTGCTAGAGAATGGGGACGTCTGAACACTGAAGCTTTCTTT. The V call is TRBV20-1, the J call TRBJ1-1; tentatively, D is TRBD1 (5 bases). V was trimmed by 0 bases and J by 0 bases, leaving 11 bases between them. The CDR3 runs to 15 residues. Per the germline V gene, CDR1 is DFQATT and CDR2 is SNEGSKA (reference sequence).

This clonotype was seen many times. The chain joins TRBV10-1 to TRBJ2-3; 7 bases line up with TRBD2. The germline V gene encodes CDR1 WNHNN and CDR2 SYGVQD (reference sequence). J was trimmed by 2 bases and V by 0 bases; bases with no gene match: 2. CDR3 size: 15 residues. CDR3 loop: CASSESAGATDTQYF. For the CDR3, the DNA is TGCGCCAGCAGTGAGTCTGCGGGAGCCACAGATACGCAGTATTTT.

V and J are TRBV14 and TRBJ2-1; D ambiguous. Germline lookup yields CDR1 SGHDN and CDR2 FVKESK. Trimming left V 8 bases short and J 5 bases short, with 13 bases between. The CDR3 sequence is 13 residues long. For the CDR3, the DNA is TGTGCCAGCTCGGGCGGAATAAACAATGAGCAGTTCTTC. It is translated as CASSGGINNEQFF.

The chain employs TRBV9 and TRBJ2-1; D remains unclear. The V gene's germline CDR1 is SGDLS and CDR2 YYNGEE. The CDR3 loop spans 15 amino acids. The germline V and J ends were trimmed by 0 bases and 4 bases, with 11 bases remaining between them. The DNA of the CDR3 is TGTGCCAGCAGCGTAGCTCCCGGCCTTTACAATGAGCAGTTCTTC. This translates into CASSVAPGLYNEQFF.

The chain combines TRBV3-1 with TRBJ2-3, with unresolved D. Per germline, CDR1 LGHDT and CDR2 YNNKEL (reference sequence). There are 13 residues in the CDR3. V was cut by 0 bases and J by 5 bases, with 6 bases left in between. CDR3 coding DNA: TGTGCCAGCAGCCAAGAAACGAGAGATACGCAGTATTTT. Residues: CASSQETRDTQYF.

In its sample, this clonotype was seen a few times. The chain is built from TRBV10-1 and TRBJ2-1, with a possible D match to TRBD1 (6 bases). This CDR3 has 16 amino acids. Trimming removed 3 bases from V and 0 bases from J, with 12 bases in between. Germline CDR1 WNHNN, CDR2 SYGVQD (reference sequence). CDR3 region: CASSEDGGYSYNEQFF. CDR3 coding DNA: TGCGCCAGCAGTGAAGATGGGGGCTACTCCTACAATGAGCAGTTCTTC.

This clonotype was counted ten times or more. J is TRBJ1-1 and V is TRBV7-2; D not resolved. Germline V CDR1 and CDR2: SGHTA, FQGNSA. The V gene lost 6 bases and the J gene lost 2 bases, with 10 bases spanning the gap. This CDR3 has 13 residues. The CDR3 loop reads CASRPQVNTEAFF. In DNA, the CDR3 is TGTGCCAGCAGGCCCCAGGTCAACACTGAAGCTTTCTTT.

This clonotype was observed a handful of times. The CDR3 sequence: CASSANWGTTEAFF. The CDR3 bases are TGTGCCAGCAGTGCAAACTGGGGGACCACTGAAGCTTTCTTT. The chain links TRBV4-2 to TRBJ1-1; D may be TRBD1 (5 bases). CDR3 length: 14 amino acids. Germline V gives CDR1 LGHNA, CDR2 YNFKEQ. Trimming removed 6 bases at V and 4 bases at J, with 15 bases between.

This clonotype was found many times. The rearrangement links TRBV5-1 to TRBJ2-7; no firm D call. Trimming left V 0 bases short and J 2 bases short, with 12 bases between. CDR3 length: 15 amino acids. CDR1 and CDR2 (germline): SGHRS, YFSETQ. This CDR3 reads CASSLGPQAAYEQYF. DNA for the CDR3: TGCGCCAGCAGCTTGGGTCCTCAAGCAGCCTACGAGCAGTACTTC.

This rearrangement joins TRBV5-4 to TRBJ2-1, with TRBD2 matching over 9 bases. With 5 bases clipped from V and 7 bases from J, the junction kept 13 bases outside the gene matches. Germline assignment: CDR1 SGHNT and CDR2 YYREEE (reference sequence). The CDR3 sequence is 16 residues long. CDR3 nucleotide sequence: TGTGCCAGCAGTACCACCGCGCGGGAGGGCGGTAATGAGCAGTTCTTC. Protein product: CASSTTAREGGNEQFF.

This clonotype was seen many times. The rearrangement links TRBV11-2 to TRBJ2-3; possibly TRBD1 or TRBD2 for D (5 bases each). Trimming took off 5 bases at V and 3 bases at J, with 15 bases between the two ends. Germline V CDR1 and CDR2: SGHAT, FQNNGV. The CDR3 has 15 amino acids. CDR3 nucleotides: TGTGCCAGCAGCCGTTGGGGGTTGGAGACAGATACGCAGTATTTT. It codes for CASSRWGLETDTQYF.

A note on this clonotype: Since the CDR3 does not end with the conserved phenylalanine or tryptophan, this likely comes from a read error. This chain connects TRBV12-3 or TRBV12-4 to TRBJ2-3, with TRBD2 matching over 12 bases. The CDR3 loop spans 14 amino acids. V lost 5 bases to trimming and J lost 3 bases; unmatched junction nucleotides: 0. CDR3 DNA: TGTGCCAGCAGTGGACTAGCGGGGACAGATACGCAGTATATT. It translates to CASSGLAGTDTQYI.

This clonotype was found a few times. The chain is built from TRBV11-2 and TRBJ1-4, with TRBD1 as a possible D gene (6 bases). This CDR3 comprises 16 residues. V shed 1 base and J shed 7 bases, with 16 bases lying between them. From germline, CDR1 is SGHAT and CDR2 FQNNGV. In DNA, the CDR3 is TGTGCCAGCAGCTTAGGCGCTGGACAGCGGAGTGAAAAACTGTTTTTT. Protein sequence: CASSLGAGQRSEKLFF. Complete variable domain (other parts from reference TRBV11-2 and TRBJ1-4): EAGVAQSPRYKIIEKRQSVAFWCNPISGHATLYWYQQILGQGPKLLIQFQNNGVVDDSQLPKDRFSAERLKGVDSTLKIQPAKLEDSAVYLCASSLGAGQRSEKLFFGSGTQLSVL.

This clonotype was observed many times. The gene calls are TRBV5-6 and TRBJ2-1, with D perhaps matching TRBD2 (6 bases). Germline assignment: CDR1 SGHDT and CDR2 YYEEEE. The CDR3 is 16 residues long. V lost 3 bases and J 9 bases, leaving 22 bases between the germline ends. CDR3 sequence reads: CASSSRGSGYNSEQFF. CDR3 nucleotides: TGTGCCAGCAGCTCACGGGGGTCAGGATATAATAGTGAGCAGTTCTTC.

This clonotype was recorded at least ten times. CDR3 region: CASSLGDGEGDTQYF. For the CDR3, the DNA is TGCGCCAGCAGCTTAGGGGACGGAGAAGGGGATACGCAGTATTTT. V usage is TRBV5-1 and J usage is TRBJ2-3; perhaps D is TRBD1 or TRBD2 (5 bases each). The CDR3 contains 15 residues. Germline values: CDR1 SGHRS, CDR2 YFSETQ. V was trimmed by 2 bases and J by 6 bases, leaving 16 bases between them.

This clonotype was observed at least ten times. The chain carries TRBV6-1 and TRBJ1-2; 7 bases line up with TRBD1. CDR3 size: 14 residues. V was pared by 7 bases and J by 2 bases, with 7 bases of the junction left unmatched. Germline loops: CDR1 MNHNS, CDR2 SASEGT. Here the CDR3 reads CASTTTGINYGYTF. The CDR3 DNA sequence: TGTGCCAGCACCACGACAGGGATAAACTATGGCTACACCTTC.

This clonotype was detected many times. V is TRBV13 and J is TRBJ2-1; maybe TRBD2 (5 bases). The CDR3 has 14 residues. Germline CDR1 PRHDT, CDR2 FYEKMQ (reference sequence). With 5 bases removed from V and 5 bases from J, the gap between germline ends came to 13 bases. The CDR3 spells CASSRTPPNNEQFF. DNA of the CDR3: TGTGCCAGCAGCCGGACTCCACCAAACAATGAGCAGTTCTTC.

This clonotype was counted at least ten times. The rearrangement uses TRBV20-1 and TRBJ2-3; D might be TRBD2 (7 bases). CDR3 size: 15 residues. V was pared by 1 base and J by 0 bases, with 11 bases between. Germline-derived CDR1 and CDR2 are DFQATT and SNEGSKA (reference sequence). The CDR3 DNA sequence: TGCAGTGCTAGAGGAGGGGGGGGCAGCACAGATACGCAGTATTTT. Its translation is CSARGGGGSTDTQYF.

In this sample, this clonotype turned up many times. This sequence joins TRBV6-2 or TRBV6-3 and TRBJ1-1; 10 positions agree with TRBD1. Germline-derived CDR1 and CDR2 are MNHEY and SVGEGT. V dropped 1 base and J dropped 1; count of bases not matched to a gene: 0. The CDR3 extends over 15 amino acids. As DNA, the CDR3 is TGTGCCAGCAGTTACTGGGACAGGGGGAACACTGAAGCTTTCTTT. The encoded protein is CASSYWDRGNTEAFF.

There are many counts of this clonotype. The rearrangement uses TRBV7-9 and TRBJ2-4; D gene uncertain. The V and J ends lost 6 bases and 0 bases respectively, with 12 bases between them. This CDR3 comprises 15 residues. Germline assignment: CDR1 SEHNR and CDR2 FQNEAQ (reference sequence). Written as DNA, the CDR3 is TGTGCCAGCAGTCCAATTCTGCTAGCCAAAAACATTCAGTACTTC. Its translation is CASSPILLAKNIQYF.

This clonotype was observed a handful of times. The CDR3 bases are TGTGCCAGCTCACCCGGGACAGGGAAGGATACGCAGTATTTT. Translating it yields CASSPGTGKDTQYF. The chain employs TRBV18 and TRBJ2-3; TRBD1 agrees at 9 bases. The CDR3 sequence is 14 residues long. In germline, CDR1 is KGHSH, CDR2 LQKENI. J gave up 6 bases and V 3 bases, and 4 bases lay outside the gene matches.